These T cell receptor beta chains were read from a single sample in a study of neurological immune-mediated disorders. One entry per CDR3 protein, called by TCRdb with MiXCR from the 5' RACE reads. The data contain about 84,000 distinct CDR3 sequences, under 13% of them singletons. The specimen was PBMCs. The receptors were sampled from a man aged 40-50 years in good health. Both conserved end residues are part of each CDR3. A D gene is named only where the DNA matches it firmly. Size is stated for part of the rows, as once, few or many counts, or as a class when the clone is expanded.

TRBJ1-5 | . | TRBV12-3/TRBV12-4 | many | TGTGCCAGCAGTCCCCAGGGCGGACAGAGGACCAGGCCCCAGCATTTT | CASSPQGGQRTRPQHF
TRBJ2-7 | . | TRBV7-9 | many | TGTGCCAGCAGCTCGGGACAAGACGAGCAGTACTTC | CASSSGQDEQYF
TRBJ2-3 | TRBD2 | TRBV20-1 | many | TGCAGTGCTAGGAGGGGGTTGAGAAGCGGGAGTGGCGGAGATACGCAGTATTTT | CSARRGLRSGSGGDTQYF
TRBJ2-1 | TRBD2 | TRBV11-2 | many | TGTGCCAGCAGCTTCGTAAGCGGGAGGGCCGGGGATGAGCAGTTCTTC | CASSFVSGRAGDEQFF
TRBJ2-2 | TRBD2 | TRBV10-3 | . | TGTGCCATCAGTGATCCGGGACTAGCGGGAGGCAGGGCCGGGGAGCTGTTTTTT | CAISDPGLAGGRAGELFF
TRBJ1-2 | TRBD1 | TRBV29-1 | many | TGCAGCGCGATGACAGGGGGCATGTATGGCTACACCTTC | CSAMTGGMYGYTF
TRBJ1-2 | TRBD1 | TRBV29-1 | many | TGCAGCGTTGGCACCGACAGGGAAGTTGGCTACACCTTC | CSVGTDREVGYTF
TRBJ2-1 | . | TRBV27 | once | TGTGCCAGCAGTATATCGGGGTGGCCCTACAATGAGCAGTTCTTC | CASSISGWPYNEQFF
TRBJ2-7 | . | TRBV29-1 | many | TGCAGCGTTGAATCTCCGACCTACGAGCAGTACTTC | CSVESPTYEQYF
TRBJ2-3 | TRBD2 | TRBV12-3/TRBV12-4 | many | TGTGCCAGCAGTCAAAGACTAGCGGACACAGATACGCAGTATTTT | CASSQRLADTDTQYF
TRBJ1-2 | . | TRBV5-1 | many | TGCGCCAGCAGCCCTCTTACGGGAGCTAACTATGGCTACACCTTC | CASSPLTGANYGYTF
TRBJ1-3 | TRBD1 | TRBV25-1 | . | TGTGCCAGCACTGACAGGGGGGAGGGAGGAAACACCATATATTTT | CASTDRGEGGNTIYF
TRBJ1-5 | TRBD1 | TRBV12-3/TRBV12-4 | many | TGTGCCAGCAGCCAAGACCGGGACAGTCAGCCCCAGCATTTT | CASSQDRDSQPQHF
TRBJ2-5 | . | TRBV5-1 | . | TGCGCCAGCAGCCCAACTGGGGAGACCCAGTACTTC | CASSPTGETQYF
TRBJ2-1 | TRBD1 | TRBV18 | . | TGTGCCAGCTCACCACCGGCTGGACAGGGACCCAATGAGCAGTTCTTC | CASSPPAGQGPNEQFF
TRBJ2-7 | TRBD1 | TRBV29-1 | many | TGCAGCGTTCCTCGACTCGACCGGGACAGGGGAACAGGCGAGCAGTACTTC | CSVPRLDRDRGTGEQYF
TRBJ2-7 | . | TRBV4-2 | many | TGTGCCAGCAGCCGCGCGTTGACGGGCGAGCAGTACTTC | CASSRALTGEQYF
TRBJ1-1 | . | TRBV20-1 | . | TGCAGTTCCGGATCAAAAGCTTTCTTT | CSSGSKAFF
TRBJ1-1 | . | TRBV29-1 | many | TGCAGCGTTAAGCACGGGGGCTTGAACACTGAAGCTTTCTTT | CSVKHGGLNTEAFF
TRBJ2-2 | TRBD2 | TRBV11-2 | many | TGTGCCAGCAGCCTTGGGGGGGGCACCGGGGAGCTGTTTTTT | CASSLGGGTGELFF
TRBJ1-1 | TRBD1 | TRBV7-9 | many | TGTGCCAGCAGCCCGGACAGGGAGAACACTGAAGCTTTCTTT | CASSPDRENTEAFF
TRBJ1-5 | . | TRBV6-1 | many | TGTGCCAGCAGTGAAACCCCGCCGGGGACGGCGTATAGCAATCAGCCCCAGCATTTT | CASSETPPGTAYSNQPQHF
TRBJ2-5 | TRBD1 | TRBV10-2 | many | TGCGCCATCCGCGACAGGGGAGGCGATGAGACCCAGTACTTC | CAIRDRGGDETQYF
TRBJ2-1 | . | TRBV6-2/TRBV6-3 | many | TGTGCCAGCAGTTACCGACTACAGGGTGCGGGGTACAATGAGCAGTTCTTC | CASSYRLQGAGYNEQFF
TRBJ2-1 | . | TRBV29-1 | many | TGCAGCGTTGCCACCCTGCAGAGTTACAATGAGCAGTTCTTC | CSVATLQSYNEQFF
TRBJ2-1 | TRBD2 | TRBV7-2 | many | TGTGCCAGCAGCCCTCGGACTAGCGGGTTGACACGGGGTGAGCAGTTCTTC | CASSPRTSGLTRGEQFF